The 14 T cell receptor beta chains below come from one sample, sequenced in a study of shared clonotypes between healthy human individuals. Sequenced by immunoSEQ multiplex PCR; TCRdb stores in-frame clones only, minus some. The sample lists 1.6 million or so clones, about 98.5% occurring once. Sequencing was performed on naive CD4+ T cells sorted from blood. Sample subset: CD45RA+ positively selected. All receptors derive from a man aged 30-40 years in good health.

V is TRBV18 and J is TRBJ1-2, with D perhaps matching TRBD1 (6 bases). V was clipped by 1 base and J by 0 bases, with 9 bases between them. The CDR3 contains 15 residues. CDR1 and CDR2 from the germline V gene are KGHSH and LQKENI. The CDR3 loop is CASSPRGLPNYGYTF. CDR3 in DNA: TGTGCCAGCTCACCACGGGGGCTACCTAACTATGGCTACACCTTC. The entire variable domain, with the rest obtained from reference TRBV18 and TRBJ1-2, is as follows: NAGVMQNPRHLVRRRGQEARLRCSPMKGHSHVYWYRQLPEEGLKFMVYLQKENIIDESGMPKERFSAEFPKEGPSILRIQQVVRGDSAAYFCASSPRGLPNYGYTFGSGTRLTVV.

The sample holds one count of this clone. This chain links TRBV2 with TRBJ2-7; tentative D call: TRBD1 (5 bases). Looked up from germline, CDR1 is SNHLY and CDR2 is FYNNEI. This CDR3 spans 14 amino acids. V lost 6 bases and J 6 bases, leaving 18 bases between the germline ends. In DNA form, the CDR3 reads TGTGCCAGCAGGACAGCCTTAGAACTGACCGAGCAGTACTTC. It is translated as CASRTALELTEQYF.

V and J are TRBV28 and TRBJ1-2; D may be TRBD1 (6 bases). Germline CDR1 reads MDHEN; CDR2 reads SYDVKM. Trimming took off 6 bases at V and 4 bases at J, with 9 bases between the two ends. The CDR3 consists of 12 residues. CDR3 nucleotide sequence: TGTGCCAGCAGCCCGGACAGCTATGGCTACACCTTC. Its protein is CASSPDSYGYTF.

This sequence joins TRBV28 and TRBJ2-3; D may match TRBD1 or TRBD2 (5 bases each). Germline V gene lookup returns CDR1 MDHEN and CDR2 SYDVKM. V was pared by 0 bases and J by 1 base, with 11 bases between. The CDR3 is 16 amino acids. The CDR3 coding sequence is TGTGCCAGCAGTTTATGGGGGGAGCGCGGCACAGATACGCAGTATTTT. Protein product: CASSLWGERGTDTQYF.

A note on this clone: Within the sample, other DNA sequences also encode this same CDR3. This chain uses TRBV6-5 with TRBJ2-3; no clear D. Trimming removed 0 bases from V and 4 bases from J, with 8 bases in between. The CDR3 length is 14 residues. In germline, CDR1 is MNHEY, CDR2 SVGAGI. The CDR3 sequence is CASSYSVVADTQYF. As DNA, the CDR3 is TGTGCCAGCAGTTACTCGGTAGTGGCAGATACGCAGTATTTT.

The V gene is TRBV7-8, the J gene TRBJ2-7, with a tentative D call TRBD1 (6 bases). This CDR3 has 13 amino acids. The germline CDR1 and CDR2 sequences are SGHVS and FQNEAQ. V lost 3 bases and J lost 5, with 11 bases in between. DNA of the CDR3: TGTGCCAGCAGCTTTCTGGACAGAGACGAGCAGTACTTC. It codes for CASSFLDRDEQYF.

Turning to this clone: Other DNA sequences in the sample encode the same CDR3. This chain links TRBV23-1 with TRBJ1-5; D gene unclear. TRBV23-1 is noted as an ORF with a role that remains uncertain. V lost 0 bases and J lost 1, with 7 bases in between. CDR3 size: 15 residues. CDR3 sequence (DNA): TGCGCCAGCAGTCAATCTCGGCGAAGCAATCAGCCCCAGCATTTT. It specifies CASSQSRRSNQPQHF.

This chain joins TRBV5-6 and TRBJ2-3, with 12 bases that match TRBD2. Germline lookup yields CDR1 SGHDT and CDR2 YYEEEE. Trimming at V came to 4 bases and at J to 4 bases, leaving 7 bases not matched to a gene. The CDR3 is 16 residues long. The DNA for the CDR3 is TGTGCCAGCAGCCGACGACTAGCGGGAGTTGCAGATACGCAGTATTTT. Translation gives CASSRRLAGVADTQYF.

The chain combines TRBV2 with TRBJ2-7; 7 bases are shared with TRBD2. J lost 4 bases, V lost 7 bases, and 7 bases had no gene match. The CDR3 spans 13 residues. The germline V gene has CDR1 SNHLY and CDR2 FYNNEI. The chain's CDR3 is CASILRGTYEQYF. The CDR3 DNA reads as TGTGCCAGCATTTTGCGGGGGACTTACGAGCAGTACTTC.

This chain uses TRBV5-4 with TRBJ2-5; the match to TRBD1 covers 7 bases. This CDR3 has 14 residues. Losses at the gene ends were 4 bases for V and 2 bases for J; bases not matched to a gene: 5. CDR1 is SGHNT, CDR2 YYREEE, per germline (reference sequence). CDR3 residues: CASSVGRGQETQYF. CDR3 nucleotides: TGTGCCAGCAGCGTTGGCAGGGGGCAAGAGACCCAGTACTTC.

A note on this clone: Other DNA sequences in this specimen translate into the identical CDR3. The chain joins TRBV18 to TRBJ2-7, with D perhaps matching TRBD1 (5 bases). The V end lost 6 bases, the J end lost 2 bases, and 11 bases lay between the germline ends. Germline CDR1 reads KGHSH; CDR2 reads LQKENI. This CDR3 is 13 amino acids long. The CDR3 DNA reads as TGTGCCAGCTCTCCGACAGTTACCTACGAGCAGTACTTC. Translation: CASSPTVTYEQYF. Full variable domain (outside the CDR3, taken from reference TRBV18 and TRBJ2-7): NAGVMQNPRHLVRRRGQEARLRCSPMKGHSHVYWYRQLPEEGLKFMVYLQKENIIDESGMPKERFSAEFPKEGPSILRIQQVVRGDSAAYFCASSPTVTYEQYFGPGTRLTVT.

The rearrangement links TRBV18 to TRBJ2-2, with D hard to call. This CDR3 has 13 residues. Trimming stripped 1 base from V and 4 bases from J, with 4 bases between. The V gene's germline CDR1 is KGHSH and CDR2 LQKENI. The CDR3 DNA follows: TGTGCCAGCTCACCACTGATCACCGGGGAGCTGTTTTTT. It is translated as CASSPLITGELFF.

In the case of this clone: Other DNA sequences in the same sample also yield this CDR3. The chain links TRBV5-8 to TRBJ2-7; D gene ambiguous. The CDR3 is 11 amino acids. Germline V gene sequence: CDR1 SGHTS, CDR2 YDEGEE. Trimming pared 4 bases from V and 4 bases from J, leaving 6 bases between. CDR3 nucleotides: TGTGCCAGCAGCCTCACATACGAGCAGTACTTC. This gives the protein CASSLTYEQYF.

About this clone itself: At the DNA level, this CDR3 is encoded by other sequences in the same sample as well. V gene TRBV28 combines with J gene TRBJ2-7; tentatively, D is TRBD1 or TRBD2 (6 bases each). The V end lost 6 bases, the J end lost 4 bases, and 16 bases lay between the germline ends. The CDR3 runs 14 residues. Germline V gene sequence: CDR1 MDHEN, CDR2 SYDVKM. CDR3 nucleotides: TGTGCCAGCAGCCTAGGGGGGCAGACGTACGAGCAGTACTTC. Translated, it gives CASSLGGQTYEQYF.